This T cell receptor (beta chain) was recovered during a study of PD-L1 blockade in urothelial cancer. The V end was cut by 4 bases, the J end by 2 bases, with 13 bases between. The CDR3 consists of 14 residues. Germline V gene data show CDR1 as SGHRS and CDR2 as YFSETQ. Time point reported: pretreatment peripheral blood. Only in-frame clones appear in the TCRdb table, and some are missing; sequencing was by immunoSEQ multiplex PCR. Among about 76,000 clones listed, 75% to 90% were seen once. This sequence originates from a man between 65 and 85 years old with urothelial cancer. The chain has TRBV5-1 and TRBJ2-7; maybe TRBD1 (6 bases). The sequencing used PBMCs, collected around atezolizumab (anti-PD-L1) treatment. CDR3 sequence: CASSPRTAAYEQYF. The CDR3 coding sequence is TGCGCCAGCAGCCCGCGGACAGCGGCCTACGAGCAGTACTTC.